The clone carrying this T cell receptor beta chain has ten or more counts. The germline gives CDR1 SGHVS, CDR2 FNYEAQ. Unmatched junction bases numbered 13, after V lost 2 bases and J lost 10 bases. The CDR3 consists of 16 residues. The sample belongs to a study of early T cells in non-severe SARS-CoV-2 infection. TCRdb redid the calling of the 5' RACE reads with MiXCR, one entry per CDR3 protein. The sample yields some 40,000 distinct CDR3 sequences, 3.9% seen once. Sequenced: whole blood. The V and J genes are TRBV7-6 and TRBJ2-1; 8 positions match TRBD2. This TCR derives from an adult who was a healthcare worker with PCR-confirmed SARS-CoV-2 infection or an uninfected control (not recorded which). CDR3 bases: TGTGCCAGCAGCTTAACGCCCGGCGGGAGGAATGGCGAGCAGTTCTTC. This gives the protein CASSLTPGGRNGEQFF.